This TCR beta chain is drawn from a study of graft-versus-host responses after intestinal transplantation. Study results and caveats: Recipient bone marrow held GvH clones, some seen earlier in ileum or blood.

A word on this clone: Its specificity is not known.

TCRdb's copy holds only in-frame clones and misses some; the assay was immunoSEQ multiplex PCR. The sample has roughly 25,000 clones, around 94% seen once. The sequenced sample was PBMCs, obtained approximately 30 days after intestinal transplant. This TCR was sampled from a human patient who received an intestinal transplant, so some T cells may come from the graft donor.

The CDR3 coding sequence is TGTGCCAGCTCACCCCCCAATCCTAGCGCAGATACGCAGTATTTT. This translates into CASSPPNPSADTQYF. The chain uses TRBV18 and TRBJ2-3, with a weak D call TRBD2 (6 bases). The V gene's germline CDR1 is KGHSH and CDR2 LQKENI. The CDR3 has 15 residues. V lost 3 bases, J lost 4 bases, and 14 bases lay in between.